Detailed here is one T cell receptor (beta chain). This entry belongs to a study of control samples from healthy donors and cancer patients. Profiled with immunoSEQ multiplex PCR; TCRdb holds only in-frame clones, not every one. The repertoire consists of about 190,000 clones, with around 93% occurring once and the leading ten covering 1.5% to 2%. The clonotype originates from a man aged 25-40 years in good health. The specimen sequenced was blood.

Here the CDR3 reads CASSPRQGPGEQYF. CDR3 sequence (DNA): TGTGCCAGCAGCCCTAGGCAGGGGCCAGGCGAGCAGTACTTC. The V call is TRBV7-2, the J call TRBJ2-7, with D possibly matching TRBD1 (6 bases). CDR1 is SGHTA and CDR2 is FQGNSA in the germline V gene. V was clipped by 5 bases and J by 6 bases, with 17 bases between them. There are 14 residues in the CDR3.